These 12 T cell receptor beta chains were all obtained from the same sample, sequenced in a study of tumor and adjacent non-tumor tissue in lung cancer. The library came from three nested PCR rounds adapted from ARM-PCR protocols. TCRdb itself ran the multiplex PCR reads through MiXCR, one entry per CDR3 protein. This sample has around 80,000 distinct CDR3 sequences, with around 80% found just once. RNA was extracted from bulk tissue without any cell sorting. More than 3 cm separated this lung sample from the edge of the tumor. The material sequenced was distant non-tumor lung tissue. The receptor set was obtained from a man aged 70 or older with non-small cell lung cancer.

Concerning this clonotype itself: One end of the junction is discordant with germline, which a read error may explain. The CDR3 region has the DNA TGTGTCAGCGGTCCAAAAGTTGGGAATTCGTGGAATGAGCAATTCTTC. Its protein is CVSGPKVGNSWNEQFF. V is TRBV6-2 or TRBV6-3 and J is TRBJ2-1; weak D call: TRBD2 (5 bases). The CDR3 runs to 16 residues. In germline, CDR1 is MNHEY, CDR2 SVGEGT.

On this clonotype itself: At one boundary the junction diverges from the germline segment, which might be a read error. V usage is TRBV4-1 and J usage is TRBJ2-7, with 8 bases lining up with TRBD2. In germline, CDR1 is MGHRA, CDR2 YSYEKL. The CDR3 is made up of 15 amino acids. The CDR3 nucleotides read TGCGCTAGCAGCCCTGGGACTAGTGGATCCTACGAGCAGTACTTC. Translating it yields CASSPGTSGSYEQYF.

In the case of this clonotype: A single base separates this from a much larger clone, so it may be a read error. This chain joins TRBV18 and TRBJ2-1; D may match TRBD1 or TRBD2 (5 bases each). This CDR3 has 15 amino acids. Germline CDR1 is KGHSH and CDR2 is LQKENI. CDR3 DNA: TGTGCCAGCTCACCGGGACCAAGCTCCTACAATAAGCAGTTCTTC. It translates to CASSPGPSSYNKQFF.

On this clonotype: No conserved phenylalanine or tryptophan is present at the end of the CDR3, so a read error is the likely explanation. This chain joins TRBV6-1 and TRBJ1-6; TRBD1 is a possible D gene (6 bases). V gave up 8 bases and J gave up 9 bases, with 20 bases separating them. The CDR3 runs to 15 residues. Germline V lookup: CDR1 MNHNS, CDR2 SASEGT. The CDR3 here is CASALGTRGSSPLHY. CDR3 in DNA: TGTGCCAGCGCATTAGGGACACGTGGAAGTTCACCCCTCCACTAT.

In regard to this clonotype: This may be a read error: a much more frequent sequence differs by one nucleotide. The gene calls are TRBV12-5 and TRBJ2-7; D might be TRBD1 (6 bases). Between the trimmed V and J ends, which lost 6 bases and 0 bases, there was a span of 24 bases. Germline assignment: CDR1 LGHNT and CDR2 FRNRAP. This CDR3 spans 18 amino acids. In DNA form, the CDR3 reads TGTGCTAGTGGCCTAGAGTTTTCAGGGGCAACCAACTCCTACGAGCAGTACTTC. It specifies CASGLEFSGATNSYEQYF.

The chain employs TRBV12-3 or TRBV12-4 and TRBJ1-1; D is ambiguous. V was clipped by 4 bases and J by 5 bases, with 8 bases between them. CDR3 length: 12 residues. CDR3 DNA sequence: TGTGCCAGCAGTTGTTCCCCGACTGAAGCTTTCTTT. This gives the protein CASSCSPTEAFF.

The chain links TRBV2 to TRBJ2-3; D remains unclear. V lost 4 bases to trimming and J lost 4 bases, with 12 bases between them. The CDR3 totals 14 residues. Germline V gives CDR1 SNHLY, CDR2 FYNNEI. The CDR3 loop reads CASSGHGPPDTQYF. The CDR3, as DNA: TGTGCCAGCAGTGGACATGGCCCACCAGATACGCAGTATTTT.

Worth noting for this clonotype: A junction boundary mismatches the germline segment, possibly from a read error. The V and J genes are TRBV12-3 or TRBV12-4 and TRBJ1-3, with 8 bases aligning to TRBD1. The length of the CDR3 is 16 residues. The CDR3: CASSLQGAFNGNIIYF. In nucleotides, the CDR3 is TGTGCCAGCAGCCTGCAGGGGGCGTTTAATGGAAACATCATATATTTT.

This clonotype appeared many times. This sequence joins TRBV5-6 and TRBJ2-5; D may be TRBD2 (5 bases). Trimming took 4 bases from V and 4 from J, leaving 14 bases between them. The CDR3 is 14 amino acids. Germline-derived CDR1 and CDR2 are SGHDT and YYEEEE. The CDR3 nucleotides read TGTGCCAGCAGCGCGGGCCCCCGGGGAGAGACCCAGTACTTC. The encoded protein is CASSAGPRGETQYF.

This clonotype was counted a single time. One end of the junction is discordant with germline, which a read error may explain. J is TRBJ1-5 and V is TRBV6-6, with 7 bases aligning to TRBD1. This CDR3 has 17 amino acids. CDR1 is MNHNY and CDR2 is SVGAGI in the germline V gene (reference sequence). The CDR3 is CASSYSTSDRLNQSQHF. Here the CDR3 DNA reads TGTGCCAGCAGTTATAGTACTTCGGACAGGTTAAATCAGTCCCAGCATTTT.

With regard to this clonotype: A much larger clone sits a single nucleotide away, making a read error possible. This rearrangement joins TRBV28 to TRBJ2-3; TRBD2 aligns across 11 bases. Germline V gene data show CDR1 as MDHEN and CDR2 as SYDVKM. The CDR3 consists of 20 residues. The V segment lost 2 bases and the J segment 5 bases; nucleotides outside the gene matches: 18. The CDR3 coding sequence is TGTGCCAGCAGTTTACCATCTACTAGCGGGAGACACCCTGACGAAGATACGCAGTATTTT. As protein: CASSLPSTSGRHPDEDTQYF.

This clonotype was found once. As the CDR3 is not closed by the conserved phenylalanine or tryptophan, this likely results from a read error. The rearrangement uses TRBV10-2 and TRBJ2-1; D tentatively reads TRBD1 or TRBD2 (5 bases each). Germline V gene lookup returns CDR1 WSHSY and CDR2 SAAADI. CDR3 length equals 15 residues. CDR3 sequence reads: CVSRSPGPSYHEQFY. The CDR3, as DNA: TGCGTCAGCAGGTCCCCGGGACCCTCTTATCATGAGCAGTTCTAC.